This T cell receptor beta chain was found in a study of shared clonotypes between healthy human individuals. Study background: In total, the donors were a couple of women and a few men aged 18 to 49. General observations from the study: The naive CD4 repertoires of several donors were compared, and around 5.1% of clonotypes were shared.

This clone was recorded a few times. Its matching antigen is unknown. Both subsets, CD45RA+ naive and CD45RA-negative memory, were split from the CD4+ cells. Deep level was the assay's run setting. TCRdb keeps only in-frame clones here, not all; method: immunoSEQ multiplex PCR. The repertoire includes roughly 700,000 clones, over 65% of them detected once, and 1.7% sits in the top ten. The CDR3 covers 15 residues. Per the germline V gene, CDR1 is MDHEN and CDR2 is SYDVKM. V lost 2 bases, J lost 1 base, and 11 bases lay in between. The sequence came from a woman in her 30s in good health. The sequencing sample was made of memory CD4+ T cells sorted from blood. The subset: CD45RA-negative fraction. This chain uses TRBV28 with TRBJ1-2, with D unclear. DNA for the CDR3: TGTGCCAGCAGTTTACGCAGCGGAGTTAACTATGGCTACACCTTC. Its translation: CASSLRSGVNYGYTF.